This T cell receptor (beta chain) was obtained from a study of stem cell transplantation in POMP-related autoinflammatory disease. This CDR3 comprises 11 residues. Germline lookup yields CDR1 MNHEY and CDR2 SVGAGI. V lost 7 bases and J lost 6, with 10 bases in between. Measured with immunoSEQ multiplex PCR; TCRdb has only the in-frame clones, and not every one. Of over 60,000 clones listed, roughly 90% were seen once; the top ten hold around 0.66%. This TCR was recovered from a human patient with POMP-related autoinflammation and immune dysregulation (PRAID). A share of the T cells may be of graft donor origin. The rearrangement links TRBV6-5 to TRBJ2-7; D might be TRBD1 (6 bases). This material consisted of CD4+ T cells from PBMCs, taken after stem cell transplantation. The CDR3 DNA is TGTGCCAGCACCCTAGGGGGCGAGCAGTACTTC. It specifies CASTLGGEQYF.